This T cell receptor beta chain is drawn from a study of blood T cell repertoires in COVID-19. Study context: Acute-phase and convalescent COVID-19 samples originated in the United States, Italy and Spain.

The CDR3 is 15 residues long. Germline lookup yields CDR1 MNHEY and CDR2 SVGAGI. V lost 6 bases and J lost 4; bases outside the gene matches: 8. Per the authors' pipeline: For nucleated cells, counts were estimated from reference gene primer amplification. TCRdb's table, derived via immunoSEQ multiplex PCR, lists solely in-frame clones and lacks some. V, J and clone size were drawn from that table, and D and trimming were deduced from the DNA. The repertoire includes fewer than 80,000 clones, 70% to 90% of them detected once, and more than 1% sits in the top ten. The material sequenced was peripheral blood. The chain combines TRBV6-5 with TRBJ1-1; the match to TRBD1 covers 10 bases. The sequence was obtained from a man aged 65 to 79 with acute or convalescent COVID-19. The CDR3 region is CASRPGQGLITEAFF. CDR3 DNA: TGTGCCAGCAGACCGGGACAGGGGTTAATCACTGAAGCTTTCTTT.